This record looks at one T cell receptor (beta chain) sequence and its context. Its antigen is still unknown. Following a re-call of the 5' RACE reads, TCRdb has one entry per CDR3 protein and lacks DNA. The table gives roughly 200,000 distinct CDR3 sequences; the top ten clones make up about 8% of it. The CDR3 has 14 residues. The V gene's germline CDR1 is SGHTA and CDR2 FQGNSA. This record belongs to a study of monozygotic twins with inflammatory bowel disease. Broader study findings: Limited power may explain why concordant and discordant twins showed no difference in repertoire similarity.

The receptor comes from a human donor with ulcerative colitis or Crohn's disease, or a healthy co-twin of an affected twin (not recorded which). Material: blood. J is TRBJ1-5 and V is TRBV7-2. CDR3 sequence: CASSFGLGNQPQHF.